These T cell receptor beta chains were read from a single sample in a study of early T cells in non-severe SARS-CoV-2 infection. TCRdb independently ran MiXCR on the 5' RACE reads; one entry per CDR3 protein. The data hold more than 95,000 distinct CDR3 sequences, with under 15% observed a single time. Sequenced sample: whole blood. These receptors originate from an adult who was a healthcare worker with PCR-confirmed SARS-CoV-2 infection or an uninfected control (not recorded which). The CDR3 runs from the conserved cysteine through the conserved F or W. A D gene is named only where the DNA matches it firmly. Rows may omit the clone size; those that give it use once, few, many or a size class.

D	J	size	V	DNA	CDR3
TRBD1	TRBJ2-7	few	TRBV2	TGTGCCAGCAGTTCCGGGACAGGGTACGGCAGGCAGTACTTC	CASSSGTGYGRQYF
.	TRBJ2-1	many	TRBV11-2	TGTGCCAGCAGCCTGCAGGGCTCTAAGGATGAGCAGTTCTTC	CASSLQGSKDEQFF
.	TRBJ1-1	many	TRBV30	TGTGCCTGCACAGGGAGAACGGACACTGAAGCTTTCTTT	CACTGRTDTEAFF
.	TRBJ1-5	few	TRBV27	TGTGCCAGCAGTTTAAATCCAGGGGCAGGGCAGCCCCAGCATTTT	CASSLNPGAGQPQHF
.	TRBJ2-7	few	TRBV14	TGTGCCAGCAGCCAAGAAAGAGGACCTTACTACGAGCAGTACTTC	CASSQERGPYYEQYF
.	TRBJ2-7	few	TRBV7-9	TGTGCCAGCAGCTCCAATGGTTTGACCTACGAGCAGTACTTC	CASSSNGLTYEQYF
.	TRBJ1-6	many	TRBV6-5	TGTGCCAGCGGCAGGGGAAGAGGTTCACCCCTCCACTTT	CASGRGRGSPLHF
.	TRBJ2-3	few	TRBV12-3/TRBV12-4	TGTGCCAGCAGTCCCCAGTGGTCGGCAGATACGCAGTATTTT	CASSPQWSADTQYF
.	TRBJ2-3	.	TRBV11-2	TGTGCCAGCAGCTTAGATCGGGTAGGAGATACGCAGTATTTT	CASSLDRVGDTQYF
.	TRBJ1-6	.	TRBV6-6	TGTGCCAGCAGTTACTCGCGGGCCCTCCACTTT	CASSYSRALHF
.	TRBJ1-6	.	TRBV6-6	TGTGCCAGCAGTTACTCGGCGAGAACATCCTATAATTCACCCCTCCACTTT	CASSYSARTSYNSPLHF
.	TRBJ2-1	few	TRBV24-1	TGTGCCACCGCGCCGGACGGTCATGAGCAGTTCTTC	CATAPDGHEQFF
.	TRBJ1-1	.	TRBV29-1	TGCAGCGCCCGTTTGGGGAACACTGAAGCTTTCTTT	CSARLGNTEAFF
.	TRBJ1-6	.	TRBV7-8	TGTGCCAGCAGCTTCCCAGGCTCGCCACCCCTCCACTTT	CASSFPGSPPLHF
TRBD1	TRBJ2-2	.	TRBV12-3/TRBV12-4	TGTGCCAGCAGGGGACAGTCCGGGGAGCTGTTTTTT	CASRGQSGELFF
TRBD1	TRBJ2-7	few	TRBV12-3/TRBV12-4	TGTGCCAGCAGCCTACCCGACGGGACAGGGTTGGCCTACGAGCAGTACTTC	CASSLPDGTGLAYEQYF
.	TRBJ1-5	many	TRBV6-6	TGTGCCAGCAGTTTCCTCGGTCGGCAGGCTCATTTT	CASSFLGRQAHF
.	TRBJ2-1	few	TRBV20-1	TGCAGTGCCGGGAGGGACAGGTACAATGAGCAGTTCTTC	CSAGRDRYNEQFF
.	TRBJ1-1	few	TRBV29-1	TGCAGCGTTCGGGACACTGTATTTGAAGCTTTCTTT	CSVRDTVFEAFF
.	TRBJ2-3	.	TRBV7-9	TGTGCCAGCAGTTCTCGTTCCGATACGCAGTATTTT	CASSSRSDTQYF
.	TRBJ2-5	.	TRBV5-1	TGCGCCAGCAGCCCTGGGACCCAACCACGGGAGACCCAGTACTTC	CASSPGTQPRETQYF
TRBD2	TRBJ2-1	.	TRBV4-2	TGTGCCAGCTCCGGGGAGCGGGGGGGAAACAATGAGCAGTTCTTC	CASSGERGGNNEQFF
.	TRBJ1-2	many	TRBV19	TGTGCCAGTAGTACAGGGGACTCGCTTGCCTATGGCTACACCTTC	CASSTGDSLAYGYTF
.	TRBJ1-2	.	TRBV10-2	TGCGCCAGCAGTGAAGAATTTTATGGCTACACCTTC	CASSEEFYGYTF
.	TRBJ2-2	.	TRBV14	TGTGCCAGCAGCCCCGACAGGACAACCGGGGAGCTGTTTTTT	CASSPDRTTGELFF
.	TRBJ2-3	.	TRBV7-3	TGTGCCAGCAGCTTAGTCCAGGGTACATGGGATACGCAGTATTTT	CASSLVQGTWDTQYF
.	TRBJ2-1	few	TRBV10-3	TGTGCCGCCCGACGGGGTCCTGAAACCTACAATGAGCAGTTCTTC	CAARRGPETYNEQFF
TRBD1	TRBJ2-2	few	TRBV5-4	TGTGCCAGCAGCTTGGGCGGACAGGGCACCGGGGAGCTGTTTTTT	CASSLGGQGTGELFF
.	TRBJ1-1	few	TRBV5-1	TGCGCCAGCACCCCTGGGTCTGGAGGAGCTTTCTTT	CASTPGSGGAFF
.	TRBJ1-1	.	TRBV29-1	TGCAGCGTTGGCGGAGCCGGGACGGTCAACACTGAAGCTTTCTTT	CSVGGAGTVNTEAFF
TRBD1	TRBJ1-1	.	TRBV18	TGTGCCAGCTCACCCGGGACAGGGTCTAGCACTGAAGCTTTCTTT	CASSPGTGSSTEAFF
TRBD1	TRBJ1-2	few	TRBV12-3/TRBV12-4	TGTGCCAGCAGGACGACAGGGGCGGCCTATGGCTACACCTTC	CASRTTGAAYGYTF
.	TRBJ2-1	.	TRBV7-3	TGTGCCAGCAGCTACGACTCATACAATGAGCAGTTCTTC	CASSYDSYNEQFF
.	TRBJ2-5	many	TRBV18	TGTGCCAGCTCACCAGGACAGTTCCAAGAGACCCAGTACTTC	CASSPGQFQETQYF
.	TRBJ2-5	few	TRBV29-1	TGCAGCGTTGAGGTTTCCCCACCCGGAGGGACCCAGTACTTC	CSVEVSPPGGTQYF
TRBD2	TRBJ2-3	few	TRBV20-1	TGCAGTGCTAGAGATACTAGCGGGGACACAGATACGCAGTATTTT	CSARDTSGDTDTQYF
TRBD2	TRBJ2-1	.	TRBV30	TGTGCCGGCCGGGTAGCGGGGGTTTCGTATGAGCAGTTCTTC	CAGRVAGVSYEQFF
.	TRBJ1-2	few	TRBV3-1	TGTGCCAGCAGCCCCAACCGGGGGTATGGCTACACCTTC	CASSPNRGYGYTF
.	TRBJ1-2	.	TRBV7-9	TGTGCCAGCAGCTTAAGGAACTATGGCTACACCTTC	CASSLRNYGYTF
.	TRBJ2-1	.	TRBV6-6	TGTGCCAGCAGTTCCTCCGACCCGGAGGGGGACAATGAGCAGTTCTTC	CASSSSDPEGDNEQFF
.	TRBJ1-4	many	TRBV7-9	TGTGCCAGCAGCTCCAGTCCTCCCAAACCTGAAAAACTGTTTTTT	CASSSSPPKPEKLFF
TRBD1	TRBJ1-1	few	TRBV7-2	TGTGCCAGCAGCGCGGGACAGGAAGGTGAAGCTTTCTTT	CASSAGQEGEAFF
TRBD1	TRBJ1-2	.	TRBV18	TGTGCCAGCTCACCGGTGGGGACAGGAGGCTATGGCTACACCTTC	CASSPVGTGGYGYTF